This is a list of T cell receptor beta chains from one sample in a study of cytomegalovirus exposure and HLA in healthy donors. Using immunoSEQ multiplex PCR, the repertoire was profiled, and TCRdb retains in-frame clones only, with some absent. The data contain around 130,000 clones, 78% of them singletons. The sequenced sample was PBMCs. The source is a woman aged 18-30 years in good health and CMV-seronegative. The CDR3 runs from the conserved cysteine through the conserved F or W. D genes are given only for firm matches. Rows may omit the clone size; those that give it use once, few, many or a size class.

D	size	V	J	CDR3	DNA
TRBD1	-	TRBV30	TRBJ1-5	CAWSLSGGRDQPQHF	TGTGCCTGGAGTTTATCAGGGGGAAGGGATCAGCCCCAGCATTTT
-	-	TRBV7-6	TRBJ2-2	CASSLAVSGTNTGELFF	TGTGCCAGCAGCTTAGCTGTGTCAGGGACGAACACCGGGGAGCTGTTTTTT
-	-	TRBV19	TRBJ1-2	CATSEGFGYGYTF	TGTGCCACGTCCGAGGGATTTGGCTATGGCTACACCTTC
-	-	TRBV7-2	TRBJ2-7	CASSSTSGEQYF	TGTGCCAGCAGCTCCACTAGTGGCGAGCAGTACTTC
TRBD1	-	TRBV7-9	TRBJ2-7	CASSLGQGLEQYF	TGTGCCAGCAGCTTGGGACAGGGGCTCGAGCAGTACTTC
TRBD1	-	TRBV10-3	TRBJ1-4	CAISESGTGANEKLFF	TGTGCCATCAGTGAGTCCGGGACAGGGGCTAATGAAAAACTGTTTTTT
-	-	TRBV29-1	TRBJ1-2	CSVRGGAGYTF	TGCAGCGTTCGAGGGGGGGCTGGCTACACCTTC
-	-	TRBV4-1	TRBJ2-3	CASSQEGRGTDTQYF	TGCGCCAGCAGCCAAGAGGGCAGGGGCACAGATACGCAGTATTTT
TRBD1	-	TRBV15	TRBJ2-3	CATSRETTGLADTQYF	TGTGCCACCAGCAGGGAAACGACAGGGTTGGCAGATACGCAGTATTTT
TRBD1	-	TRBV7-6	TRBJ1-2	CASSPRDRAGYTF	TGTGCCAGCAGCCCCCGGGACAGGGCAGGCTACACCTTC
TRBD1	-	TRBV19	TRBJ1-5	CASKGQGNQPQHF	TGTGCCAGTAAGGGACAGGGGAATCAGCCCCAGCATTTT
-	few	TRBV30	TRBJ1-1	CAWSGLSTGENTEAFF	TGTGCCTGGAGTGGTTTGTCGACAGGAGAGAACACTGAAGCTTTCTTT
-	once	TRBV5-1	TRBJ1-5	CASSPQGRNQPQHF	TGCGCCAGCAGTCCACAGGGCCGCAATCAGCCCCAGCATTTT
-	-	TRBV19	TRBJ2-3	CASSIRVGTDTQYF	TGTGCCAGTAGTATCCGGGTAGGCACAGATACGCAGTATTTT
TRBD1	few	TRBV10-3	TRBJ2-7	CAISEIPTGRYEQYF	TGTGCCATCAGTGAAATCCCGACAGGGAGATACGAGCAGTACTTC
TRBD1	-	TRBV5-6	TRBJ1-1	CASSSLRQGAEAFF	TGTGCCAGCAGCTCGCTCCGACAGGGGGCTGAAGCTTTCTTT
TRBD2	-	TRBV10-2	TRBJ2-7	CASSGAGGANEQYF	TGCGCCAGCAGTGGCGCGGGAGGAGCTAATGAGCAGTACTTC
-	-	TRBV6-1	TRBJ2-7	CASRGLRGYEQYF	TGTGCCAGCAGGGGGCTGCGGGGCTACGAGCAGTACTTC
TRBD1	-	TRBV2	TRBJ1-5	CASRDRENQPQHF	TGTGCCAGCCGGGACAGGGAAAATCAGCCCCAGCATTTT
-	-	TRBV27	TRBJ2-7	CASSWAGGSREQYF	TGTGCCAGCAGTTGGGCCGGGGGATCCCGCGAGCAGTACTTC
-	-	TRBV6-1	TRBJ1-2	CASSDTDYGYTF	TGTGCCAGCAGTGATACAGATTATGGCTACACCTTC
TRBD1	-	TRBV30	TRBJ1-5	CAWSASRTGGNQPQHF	TGTGCCTGGAGTGCCTCTCGGACAGGGGGCAACCAGCCCCAGCATTTT
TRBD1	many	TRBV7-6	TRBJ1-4	CASSSETGANEKLFF	TGTGCCAGCAGCTCAGAGACAGGGGCGAATGAAAAACTGTTTTTT
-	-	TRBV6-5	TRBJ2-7	CASRRGRGTYEQYF	TGTGCCAGCAGGCGGGGGAGGGGGACCTACGAGCAGTACTTC
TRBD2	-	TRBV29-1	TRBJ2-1	CSVRPGLPSDEQFF	TGCAGCGTTCGTCCGGGACTACCTTCGGATGAGCAGTTCTTC
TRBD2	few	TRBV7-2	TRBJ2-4	CASSLIAGWGAKNIQYF	TGTGCCAGCAGCTTAATAGCGGGATGGGGAGCCAAAAACATTCAGTACTTC
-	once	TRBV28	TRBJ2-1	CASSFSIDEQFF	TGTGCCAGCAGTTTCAGTATCGATGAGCAGTTCTTC
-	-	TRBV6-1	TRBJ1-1	CATHRVKNTEAFF	TGTGCCACACACAGGGTTAAAAACACTGAAGCTTTCTTT
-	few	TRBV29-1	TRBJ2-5	CSASETRQETQYF	TGCAGCGCGTCGGAGACTCGCCAAGAGACCCAGTACTTC
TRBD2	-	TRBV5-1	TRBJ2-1	CASSPRLAGEREQFF	TGCGCCAGCAGCCCCCGACTAGCGGGAGAGAGGGAGCAGTTCTTC
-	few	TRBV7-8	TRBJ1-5	CASSLATAWSNQPQHF	TGTGCCAGCAGCTTAGCCACAGCATGGAGCAATCAGCCCCAGCATTTT
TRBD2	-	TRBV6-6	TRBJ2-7	CASSPLLAGDYEQYF	TGTGCCAGCAGTCCTTTACTAGCGGGAGACTACGAGCAGTACTTC
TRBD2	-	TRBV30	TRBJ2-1	CAWSKGTSVNEQFF	TGTGCCTGGAGTAAGGGGACTAGCGTCAATGAGCAGTTCTTC
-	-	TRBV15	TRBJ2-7	CATSRELPHEQYF	TGTGCCACCAGCAGAGAACTGCCCCACGAGCAGTACTTC
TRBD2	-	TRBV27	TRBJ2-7	CASSPVRGGSYEQYF	TGTGCCAGCAGTCCGGTCCGGGGGGGGTCCTACGAGCAGTACTTC
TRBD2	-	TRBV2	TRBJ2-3	CAGKGREWGTDTQYF	TGTGCCGGAAAAGGGCGGGAGTGGGGCACAGATACGCAGTATTTT
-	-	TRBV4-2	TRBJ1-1	CASSQPNQGTLGTEAFF	TGTGCCAGCAGCCAACCTAACCAGGGGACCCTGGGCACTGAAGCTTTCTTT
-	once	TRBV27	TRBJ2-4	CASSLSPNYPNIQYF	TGTGCCAGCAGTTTATCCCCAAACTATCCGAACATTCAGTACTTC
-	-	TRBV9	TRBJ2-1	CASSVVATGYNEQFF	TGTGCCAGCAGCGTAGTTGCGACAGGATACAATGAGCAGTTCTTC